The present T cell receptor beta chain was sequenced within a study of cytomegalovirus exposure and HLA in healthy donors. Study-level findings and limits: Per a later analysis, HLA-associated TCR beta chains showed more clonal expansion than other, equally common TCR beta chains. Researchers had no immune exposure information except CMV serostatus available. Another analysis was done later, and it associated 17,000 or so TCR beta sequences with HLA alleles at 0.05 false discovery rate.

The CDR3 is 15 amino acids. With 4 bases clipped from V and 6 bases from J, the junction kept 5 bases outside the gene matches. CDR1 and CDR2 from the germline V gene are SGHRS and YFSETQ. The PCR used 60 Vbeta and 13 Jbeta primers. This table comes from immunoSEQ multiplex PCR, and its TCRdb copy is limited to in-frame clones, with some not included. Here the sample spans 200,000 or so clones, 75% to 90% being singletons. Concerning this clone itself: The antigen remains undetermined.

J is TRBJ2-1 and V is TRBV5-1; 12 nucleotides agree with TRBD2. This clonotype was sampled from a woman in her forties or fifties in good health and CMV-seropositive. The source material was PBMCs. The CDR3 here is CASSSLAGGPNEQFF. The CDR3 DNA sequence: TGCGCCAGCAGCAGCCTAGCGGGAGGGCCCAATGAGCAGTTCTTC.